Below, one T cell receptor (beta chain) is given with its context. Its antigen is unknown. Exclusion applied to patients with autoimmune disease history or systemic immunosuppression. The data belong to a study of OX40 agonist ivuxolimab in advanced cancers. At the level of the study: Partial responses were achieved by three patients, one with hepatocellular carcinoma and two with cutaneous melanoma.

The ends lost 8 bases at V and 2 bases at J; junction bases unmatched: 5. Germline lookup yields CDR1 SGHTA and CDR2 FQGNSA. This CDR3 is 14 amino acids long. Only in-frame clones appear in the TCRdb table, and some are missing; sequencing was by immunoSEQ multiplex PCR. The repertoire holds roughly 75,000 clones, with less than 90% as singletons. Study findings and constraints: By week 6 at 0.1 to 3.0 mg/kg, blood CD4+ and CD8+ T cells had expanded clonally.

Sample: CD4+ or CD8+ T cells sorted from blood, taken in a trial of the OX40 agonist ivuxolimab. The genes are TRBV7-2 and TRBJ2-7, with TRBD1 matching over 11 bases. The receptor was derived from an adult with an advanced solid tumor such as melanoma, head and neck, liver or kidney cancer. DNA for the CDR3: TGTGCCAGCGCAAGGGGACAGGGGGCCTACGAGCAGTACTTC. Its translation is CASARGQGAYEQYF.